The next 15 T cell receptor beta chains were all read from a single sample in a study of post-analysis software for immune sequencing data. Notes on the study in general: When patients were compared with controls, a handful of TRBV segments were more frequent, TRBV5-6, TRBV5-1 and TRBV20-1 among them.

The library was made from cDNA and included unique molecular identifiers. A single record per CDR3 protein comes from TCRdb applying MiXCR to the PCR reads. This table holds over 700,000 distinct CDR3 sequences, 30% found once. These receptors have no identified antigens. The sequenced sample was blood. The source is a girl aged 10-17 years with multiple sclerosis.

The V call is TRBV7-9, the J call TRBJ2-1; D might be TRBD2 (7 bases). The germline V and J ends were trimmed by 5 bases and 5 bases, with 25 bases remaining between them. The length of the CDR3 is 18 residues. Looked up from germline, CDR1 is SEHNR and CDR2 is FQNEAQ (reference sequence). CDR3 loop: CASSPRGAGPVWNNEQFF. The DNA for the CDR3 is TGTGCCAGCAGCCCCCGGGGGGCGGGACCGGTCTGGAACAATGAGCAGTTCTTC.

This chain connects TRBV14 to TRBJ2-1; D gene uncertain. Germline V CDR1 and CDR2: SGHDN, FVKESK. V lost 8 bases, J lost 1 base, and 21 bases lay in between. This CDR3 region has 17 residues. CDR3: CASQDLVGTTSYNEQFF. The CDR3 DNA reads TGTGCCAGCCAAGATCTCGTGGGAACCACGTCCTACAATGAGCAGTTCTTC.

This clonotype was detected a few times. This chain joins TRBV6-2 or TRBV6-3 and TRBJ2-5; D uncertain. Looked up from germline, CDR1 is MNHEY and CDR2 is SVGEGT. V lost 2 bases and J lost 5, with 12 bases in between. This CDR3 has 14 residues. The CDR3 DNA reads TGTGCCAGCAGTTACACTCGAGCGAAGGAGACCCAGTACTTC. Its translation: CASSYTRAKETQYF.

This clonotype showed up just a few times. The rearrangement uses TRBV12-5 and TRBJ2-7; tentatively, D is TRBD1 or TRBD2 (6 bases each). The CDR3 sequence is 14 residues long. Trimming removed 7 bases from V and 4 bases from J, with 17 bases in between. The germline V gene has CDR1 LGHNT and CDR2 FRNRAP. This CDR3 is CASAPGQGGYEQYF. The CDR3 nucleotides read TGTGCTAGTGCCCCGGGCCAAGGGGGGTACGAGCAGTACTTC.

This sequence joins TRBV7-9 and TRBJ2-7, with D perhaps matching TRBD2 (5 bases). The DNA end is more similar to TRBJ2-5, so the J call may be wrong. The CDR3 sequence is 14 residues long. Germline V gene data show CDR1 as SEHNR and CDR2 as FQNEAQ (reference sequence). The CDR3 DNA reads as TGTGCCAGCAGCGGAGGTCGGTGGACAGAGACCCAGTACTTC. Protein sequence: CASSGGRWTETQYF.

This clonotype turned up a few times. The chain carries TRBV5-6 and TRBJ1-2; D uncertain. This CDR3 region has 17 residues. With 3 bases removed from V and 7 bases from J, the gap between germline ends came to 25 bases. Germline V gives CDR1 SGHDT, CDR2 YYEEEE. DNA of the CDR3: TGTGCCAGCAGCTCTCGGAGCGGTCTCTCCCACCCTCCTGGCTACACCTTC. Translation gives CASSSRSGLSHPPGYTF.

The CDR3 DNA follows: TGTGCCTGCGGTGGGCGCAATGAGCAGTTCTTC. Translated: CACGGRNEQFF. The V gene is TRBV6-5, the J gene TRBJ2-1; the D is unclear. The CDR3 is 11 amino acids. CDR1 is MNHEY and CDR2 is SVGAGI in the germline V gene. Trimming shortened V by 11 bases and J by 6 bases, and 11 bases separated the two germline ends.

This clonotype was observed a few times. V gene TRBV11-2 combines with J gene TRBJ2-7, with 7 bases aligning to TRBD2. This CDR3 is built from 17 residues. V was clipped by 6 bases and J by 3 bases; unmatched bases: 17. Germline lookup yields CDR1 SGHAT and CDR2 FQNNGV. The CDR3 reads CASRDIRGLAAHYEQYF. The CDR3 DNA follows: TGTGCCAGCAGGGATATCAGAGGGCTAGCGGCACACTACGAGCAGTACTTC.

There are many counts of this clonotype. The J gene is TRBJ2-5, the V gene TRBV3-1, with D perhaps matching TRBD1 (5 bases). This CDR3 comprises 15 residues. The V gene lost 5 bases and the J gene lost 1 base, with 14 bases spanning the gap. Germline CDR1 and CDR2: LGHDT and YNNKEL (reference sequence). In DNA form, the CDR3 reads TGTGCCAGCAGCTTCTGGACATCGGGCCAAGAGACCCAGTACTTC. Translated: CASSFWTSGQETQYF.

This clonotype was recorded a few times. This chain uses TRBV10-3 with TRBJ2-5; D remains ambiguous. Germline loops: CDR1 ENHRY, CDR2 SYGVKD. Trimming removed 4 bases at V and 2 bases at J, with 11 bases between. The CDR3 loop spans 14 amino acids. CDR3 sequence (DNA): TGTGCCATCAGTGTGGGTCAGCAACAAGAGACCCAGTACTTC. It codes for CAISVGQQQETQYF.

This clonotype was seen a handful of times. The V gene is TRBV20-1, the J gene TRBJ1-2; D unresolved. Germline V gene data show CDR1 as DFQATT and CDR2 as SNEGSKA (reference sequence). This CDR3 is built from 13 residues. V lost 3 bases to trimming and J lost 2 bases, with 10 bases between them. The CDR3 nucleotides are TGCAGTGCTAGCCGAATGGGCAACTATGGCTACACCTTC. This gives the protein CSASRMGNYGYTF.

This clonotype was recorded at least ten times. J is TRBJ2-7 and V is TRBV7-8, with D possibly TRBD2 on 6 matching bases. Germline CDR1 is SGHVS and CDR2 is FQNEAQ. V lost 2 bases, J lost 4 bases, and 9 bases lay in between. The CDR3 totals 13 residues. The CDR3 is CASSLSGRYEQYF. In nucleotides, the CDR3 is TGTGCCAGCAGCTTATCCGGGAGATACGAGCAGTACTTC.

The chain combines TRBV10-3 with TRBJ2-5; no clear D gene. V shed 0 bases and J shed 1 base, with 6 bases lying between them. Germline CDR1 reads ENHRY; CDR2 reads SYGVKD. The CDR3 sequence is 14 residues long. CDR3 in amino acids: CAISESMSQETQYF. The CDR3 DNA follows: TGTGCCATCAGTGAGTCGATGAGCCAAGAGACCCAGTACTTC.

This clonotype has a count of ten or more. The chain uses TRBV15 and TRBJ2-5; no definite D call. The germline V and J ends were trimmed by 1 base and 0 bases, with 6 bases remaining between them. This CDR3 is built from 14 residues. The germline CDR1 and CDR2 sequences are LNHNV and YYDKDF (reference sequence). The CDR3: CATSRGGNQETQYF. CDR3 nucleotide sequence: TGTGCCACCAGCAGAGGAGGTAACCAAGAGACCCAGTACTTC.

This chain joins TRBV6-2 or TRBV6-3 and TRBJ1-5, with TRBD1 as a possible D gene (5 bases). Trimming left V 2 bases short and J 2 bases short, with 13 bases between. Germline-derived CDR1 and CDR2 are MNHEY and SVGEGT. CDR3 size: 16 residues. The CDR3 coding sequence is TGTGCCAGCAGTTACGGGACGGAGTTCGGCAATCAGCCCCAGCATTTT. This gives the protein CASSYGTEFGNQPQHF.